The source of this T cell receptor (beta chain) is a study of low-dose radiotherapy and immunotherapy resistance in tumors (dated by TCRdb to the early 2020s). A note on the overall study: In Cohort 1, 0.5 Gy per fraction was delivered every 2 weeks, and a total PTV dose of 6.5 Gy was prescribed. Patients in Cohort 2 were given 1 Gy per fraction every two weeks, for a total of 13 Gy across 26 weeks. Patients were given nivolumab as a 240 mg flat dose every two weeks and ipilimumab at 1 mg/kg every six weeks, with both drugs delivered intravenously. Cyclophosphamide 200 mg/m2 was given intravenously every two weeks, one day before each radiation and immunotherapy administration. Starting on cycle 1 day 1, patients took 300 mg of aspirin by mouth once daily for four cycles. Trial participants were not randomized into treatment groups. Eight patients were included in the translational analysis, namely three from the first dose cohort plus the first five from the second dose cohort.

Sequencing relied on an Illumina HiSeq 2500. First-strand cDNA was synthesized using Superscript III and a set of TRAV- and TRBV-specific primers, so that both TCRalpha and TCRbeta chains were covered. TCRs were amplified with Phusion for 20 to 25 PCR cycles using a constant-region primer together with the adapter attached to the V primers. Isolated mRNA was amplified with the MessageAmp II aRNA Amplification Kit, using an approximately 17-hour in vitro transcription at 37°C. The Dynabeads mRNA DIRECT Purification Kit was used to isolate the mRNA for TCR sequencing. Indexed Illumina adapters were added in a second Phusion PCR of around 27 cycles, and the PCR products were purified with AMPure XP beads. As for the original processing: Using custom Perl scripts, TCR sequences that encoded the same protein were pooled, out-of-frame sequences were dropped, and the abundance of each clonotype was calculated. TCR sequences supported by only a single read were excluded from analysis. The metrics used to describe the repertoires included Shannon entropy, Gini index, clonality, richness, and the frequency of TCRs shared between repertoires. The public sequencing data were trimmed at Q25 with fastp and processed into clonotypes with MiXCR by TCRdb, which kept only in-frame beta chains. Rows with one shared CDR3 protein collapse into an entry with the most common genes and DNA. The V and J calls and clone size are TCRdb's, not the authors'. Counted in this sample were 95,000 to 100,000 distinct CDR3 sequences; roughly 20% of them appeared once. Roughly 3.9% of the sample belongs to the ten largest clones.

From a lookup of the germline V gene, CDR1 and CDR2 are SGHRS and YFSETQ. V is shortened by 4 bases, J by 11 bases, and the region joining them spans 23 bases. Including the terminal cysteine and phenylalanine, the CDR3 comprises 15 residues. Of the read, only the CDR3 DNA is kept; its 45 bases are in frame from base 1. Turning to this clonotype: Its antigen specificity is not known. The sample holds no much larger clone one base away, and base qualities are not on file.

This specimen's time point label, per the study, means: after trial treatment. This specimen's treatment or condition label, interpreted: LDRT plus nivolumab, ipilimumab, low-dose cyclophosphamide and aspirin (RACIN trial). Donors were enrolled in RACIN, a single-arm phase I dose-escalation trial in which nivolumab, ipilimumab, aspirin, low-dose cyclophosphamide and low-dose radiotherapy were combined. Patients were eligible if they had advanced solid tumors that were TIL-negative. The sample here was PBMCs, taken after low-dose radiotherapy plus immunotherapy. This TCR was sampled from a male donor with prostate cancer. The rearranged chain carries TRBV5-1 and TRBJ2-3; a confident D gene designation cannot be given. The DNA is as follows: TGCGCCAGCAGCCCGGACCCTCCCGGCTTCAGCGAGCAGTATTTT. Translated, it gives CASSPDPPGFSEQYF.